The source of this TCR beta chain is a study of blood T cells in healthy people across ages. General observations from the study: Aged donors had fewer naive CD4+ cells and lower diversity than long-lived donors.

Every sample had a minimum of 6.5 million PBMCs isolated. Regarding this clonotype: As yet, its antigen is unknown.

Through a sample-barcoded 5' primer and a J-beta primer mix, a second PCR was run for about 6 to 12 cycles. One entry per CDR3 protein results from TCRdb running MiXCR on the 5' RACE reads. This table holds a few hundred thousand distinct CDR3 sequences, approximately 26% found once. J lost 4 bases, V lost 3 bases, and 11 bases had no gene match. The CDR3 totals 16 residues. This sample was also put to use in a study of T cells of mothers and their children. That work states: Persisting microchimeric T cell clones went undetected.

The origin of this receptor is a boy aged 2 to 10 in good health. The chain carries TRBV12-3 or TRBV12-4 and TRBJ2-7; 8 positions agree with TRBD2. Sequencing was performed on blood. The CDR3 protein is CASSFAEQRGPYEQYF. CDR3 DNA: TGTGCCAGCAGTTTCGCGGAGCAGCGGGGGCCGTACGAGCAGTACTTC.